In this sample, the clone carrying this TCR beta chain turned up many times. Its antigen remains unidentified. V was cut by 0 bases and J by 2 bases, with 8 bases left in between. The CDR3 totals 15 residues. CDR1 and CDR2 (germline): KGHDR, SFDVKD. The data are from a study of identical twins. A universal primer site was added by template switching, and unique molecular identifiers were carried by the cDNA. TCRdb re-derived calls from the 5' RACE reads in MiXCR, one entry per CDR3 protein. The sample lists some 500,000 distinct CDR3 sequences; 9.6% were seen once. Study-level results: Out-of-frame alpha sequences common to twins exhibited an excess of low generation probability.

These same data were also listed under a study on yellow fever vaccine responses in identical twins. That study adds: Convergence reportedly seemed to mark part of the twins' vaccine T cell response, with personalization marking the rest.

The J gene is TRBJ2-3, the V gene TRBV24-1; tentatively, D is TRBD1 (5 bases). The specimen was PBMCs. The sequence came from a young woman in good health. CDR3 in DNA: TGTGCCACCAGTGATTTGGAGACAGACACAGATACGCAGTATTTT. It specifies CATSDLETDTDTQYF.